These 21 T cell receptor beta chains were sequenced from one sample in a study of a mutant IDH1 vaccine in newly diagnosed glioma. Only in-frame clones appear in the TCRdb table, and some are missing; sequencing was by immunoSEQ multiplex PCR. Here the sample spans around 40,000 clones, 65% to 80% being singletons. Documented time point: week 23, last vaccination. Vaccinated patients received 300 ug of mutant IDH1 20-mer peptide per dose, with topical imiquimod. Their antigens are not known. The sequencing here drew on PBMCs, taken from a glioma patient whose treatment included an IDH1 peptide vaccine. Receptors originate from a man in his fifties with glioma.

The rearrangement joins TRBV25-1 to TRBJ2-3; 11 bases match TRBD1. The CDR3 covers 14 residues. Germline V gene sequence: CDR1 MGHDK, CDR2 SYGVNS. The V gene end was trimmed by 7 bases and the J gene end by 6 bases; junction bases not matched to a gene: 6. CDR3 sequence (DNA): TGTGCCAGCATGGGACAGGGGGTTTCGGATACGCAGTATTTT. This encodes CASMGQGVSDTQYF.

J is TRBJ2-1 and V is TRBV7-9; D may be TRBD1 (6 bases). V shed 3 bases and J shed 0 bases, with 9 bases lying between them. The CDR3 runs to 15 residues. Germline CDR1 is SEHNR and CDR2 is FQNEAQ (reference sequence). The CDR3 loop reads CASSLTGSSYNEQFF. For the CDR3, the DNA is TGTGCCAGCAGCTTGACAGGAAGCTCCTACAATGAGCAGTTCTTC. Variable domain in full (rest from reference TRBV7-9 and TRBJ2-1): DTGVSQNPRHKITKRGQNVTFRCDPISEHNRLYWYRQTLGQGPEFLTYFQNEAQLEKSRLLSDRFSAERPKGSFSTLEIQRTEQGDSAMYLCASSLTGSSYNEQFFGPGTRLTVL.

The chain carries TRBV5-1 and TRBJ1-1, with D possibly matching TRBD1 (6 bases). Trimming stripped 0 bases from V and 1 base from J, with 10 bases between. CDR3 length equals 15 residues. Germline V gives CDR1 SGHRS, CDR2 YFSETQ. CDR3 sequence (DNA): TGCGCCAGCAGCTTGGCCAGGGGTTGGAACACTGAAGCTTTCTTT. Amino acids: CASSLARGWNTEAFF.

The chain is built from TRBV18 and TRBJ2-1, with a tentative D call TRBD2 (5 bases). Trimming pared 2 bases from V and 4 bases from J, leaving 9 bases between. Germline CDR1 and CDR2: KGHSH and LQKENI. The CDR3 runs to 14 residues. The CDR3 DNA sequence: TGTGCCAGCTCACCAGGGCCGGGATACAATGAGCAGTTCTTC. It is translated as CASSPGPGYNEQFF.

This clone was counted a single time. The same CDR3 also results from other DNA sequences found in this sample. The V gene is TRBV30, the J gene TRBJ2-3; D may match TRBD1 or TRBD2 (5 bases each). The V end was cut by 0 bases, the J end by 4 bases, with 14 bases between. CDR3 size: 15 residues. CDR1 and CDR2 from the germline V gene are GTSNPN and SVGIG (reference sequence). The CDR3 DNA reads as TGTGCCTGGAGTGTAGCGGCAGGGCGGGCAGATACGCAGTATTTT. It specifies CAWSVAAGRADTQYF.

A few counts support this clone. V and J are TRBV6-5 and TRBJ2-4; possible D gene TRBD1, 5 bases. The CDR3 runs to 14 residues. V was trimmed by 4 bases and J by 5 bases, leaving 12 bases between them. The V gene's germline CDR1 is MNHEY and CDR2 SVGAGI. The CDR3 nucleotides read TGTGCCAGCAGTTTAGTGGGGCCCCAAAACATTCAGTACTTC. It specifies CASSLVGPQNIQYF.

The chain has TRBV30 and TRBJ2-7, with D tentatively TRBD2 (5 bases). Trimming took off 1 base at V and 3 bases at J, with 13 bases between the two ends. This CDR3 region has 14 residues. Per germline, CDR1 GTSNPN and CDR2 SVGIG (reference sequence). DNA for the CDR3: TGTGCCTGGAGTGGCCGGGAAAGAGGCTACGAGCAGTACTTC. Its translation: CAWSGRERGYEQYF.

The rearrangement uses TRBV5-4 and TRBJ1-1; 10 bases fit TRBD1. Germline loops: CDR1 SGHNT, CDR2 YYREEE (reference sequence). V lost 4 bases to trimming and J lost 5 bases; unmatched junction nucleotides: 11. CDR3 length: 16 residues. As DNA, the CDR3 is TGTGCCAGCAGCGCGAAGTCCGGGACAGGGGTTACTGAAGCTTTCTTT. This codes for CASSAKSGTGVTEAFF.

The rearrangement uses TRBV7-2 and TRBJ1-2; the D is unclear. In germline, CDR1 is SGHTA, CDR2 FQGNSA. The V end was cut by 1 base, the J end by 4 bases, with 13 bases between. The CDR3 consists of 15 residues. The CDR3 DNA reads TGTGCCAGCAGCTTAGGGGCAGAAGCTCTCTATGGCTACACCTTC. Its protein is CASSLGAEALYGYTF.

The CDR3 nucleotides are TGTGCCAGCAGTCCCGGGACTAGAACCTACGAGCAGTACTTC. As protein: CASSPGTRTYEQYF. The chain couples TRBV27 to TRBJ2-7; TRBD2 matches at 8 bases. The CDR3 length is 14 residues. The junction had 5 bases not matched to a gene; V was cut back by 5 bases and J by 2 bases. Germline V gives CDR1 MNHEY, CDR2 SMNVEV (reference sequence).

This chain joins TRBV7-2 and TRBJ2-1, with TRBD2 identical over 13 bases. V lost 5 bases, J lost 7 bases, and 5 bases stayed unmatched. The CDR3 length is 15 residues. CDR1 and CDR2 (germline): SGHTA, FQGNSA. CDR3 loop: CASSDRTSGGNEQFF. The CDR3, as DNA: TGTGCCAGCAGCGACCGGACTAGCGGGGGTAATGAGCAGTTCTTC.

The chain couples TRBV30 to TRBJ2-7; D remains ambiguous. The V and J ends lost 1 base and 6 bases respectively, with 25 bases between them. There are 17 residues in the CDR3. Per the germline V gene, CDR1 is GTSNPN and CDR2 is SVGIG (reference sequence). The CDR3 DNA reads as TGTGCCTGGAGTGCGACACGGTCCGACGCGAGGTCCAGCGAGCAGTACTTC. This sequence encodes CAWSATRSDARSSEQYF. Filled out from reference TRBV30 and TRBJ2-7, the complete variable domain reads SQTIHQWPATLVQPVGSPLSLECTVEGTSNPNLYWYRQAAGRGLQLLFYSVGIGQISSEVPQNLSASRPQDRQFILSSKKLLLSDSGFYLCAWSATRSDARSSEQYFGPGTRLTVT.

This clone was detected only once. The chain has TRBV15 and TRBJ1-5, with 8 bases that match TRBD1. Germline CDR1 LNHNV, CDR2 YYDKDF (reference sequence). With 5 bases clipped from V and 3 bases from J, the junction kept 9 bases outside the gene matches. The CDR3 runs 16 residues. In DNA form, the CDR3 reads TGTGCCACCAGCGGGCGCGGACAGGGCTCCAATCAGCCCCAGCATTTT. It specifies CATSGRGQGSNQPQHF.

This clone came up a few times. The J gene is TRBJ2-1, the V gene TRBV7-6; D gene ambiguous. Trimming pared 5 bases from V and 10 bases from J, leaving 15 bases between. The germline V gene has CDR1 SGHVS and CDR2 FNYEAQ. The CDR3 runs to 13 residues. CDR3 coding DNA: TGTGCCAGCAGCGCCACTCTAAAGCGCGAGCAGTTCTTC. It encodes CASSATLKREQFF.

This chain uses TRBV19 with TRBJ1-2; 12 bases line up with TRBD1. V lost 5 bases, J lost 3 bases, and 7 bases stayed unmatched. The CDR3 contains 16 residues. Per the germline V gene, CDR1 is LNHDA and CDR2 is SQIVND (reference sequence). The CDR3 region is CASSPQGTGGDYGYTF. The DNA of the CDR3 is TGTGCCAGTAGTCCCCAAGGGACAGGGGGCGACTATGGCTACACCTTC.

The rearrangement joins TRBV5-4 to TRBJ2-3; D is uncertain. V lost 4 bases, J lost 2 bases, and 11 bases lay in between. Germline V gene data show CDR1 as SGHNT and CDR2 as YYREEE (reference sequence). This CDR3 has 14 amino acids. The CDR3 region has the DNA TGTGCCAGCAGCCCCGCCGGGCCCACAGATACGCAGTATTTT. As protein: CASSPAGPTDTQYF.

This chain joins TRBV27 and TRBJ2-3; weak D call: TRBD2 (6 bases). The CDR3 is made up of 16 amino acids. V shed 3 bases and J shed 2 bases, with 15 bases lying between them. Germline loops: CDR1 MNHEY, CDR2 SMNVEV (reference sequence). CDR3 loop: CASSFLLGTSTDTQYF. CDR3 DNA sequence: TGTGCCAGCAGTTTCCTGCTCGGGACTTCCACAGATACGCAGTATTTT.

This clone turned up a few times. V gene TRBV6-5 combines with J gene TRBJ2-2; D call uncertain. Germline V gives CDR1 MNHEY, CDR2 SVGAGI. The CDR3 sequence is 12 residues long. Trimming removed 5 bases at V and 4 bases at J, with 5 bases between. CDR3 in amino acids: CASSTITGELFF. The CDR3 coding sequence is TGTGCCAGCAGTACTATCACCGGGGAGCTGTTTTTT.

The chain uses TRBV2 and TRBJ2-1, with D perhaps assigned TRBD1 or TRBD2 (5 bases each). The CDR3 is 12 amino acids. V lost 4 bases, J lost 15 bases, and 16 bases lay in between. Germline V gene sequence: CDR1 SNHLY, CDR2 FYNNEI. Here the CDR3 reads CASSVRDVNPFF. Here the CDR3 DNA reads TGTGCCAGCAGTGTTAGGGACGTCAATCCGTTCTTC.

This clone was counted ten times or more. The rearrangement uses TRBV27 and TRBJ2-1, with 7 bases matching TRBD1. CDR3 size: 13 residues. V shed 6 bases, J shed 6 bases, and the junction held 5 bases outside the gene matches. Germline CDR1 reads MNHEY; CDR2 reads SMNVEV (reference sequence). CDR3 protein: CASRAGTVNEQFF. CDR3 nucleotide sequence: TGTGCCAGCAGGGCCGGGACAGTCAATGAGCAGTTCTTC.

The chain has TRBV7-8 and TRBJ1-1; 7 bases map to TRBD1. V was clipped by 5 bases and J by 1 base; unmatched bases: 10. Germline-derived CDR1 and CDR2 are SGHVS and FQNEAQ. The CDR3 extends over 16 amino acids. The CDR3 DNA reads TGTGCCAGCAGCCCCTCCTACAGGGGCAGGAACACTGAAGCTTTCTTT. Protein sequence: CASSPSYRGRNTEAFF.